The 8 T cell receptor beta chains below come from one sample, sequenced in a study of T cells in Graves' hyperthyroidism and ophthalmopathy. Regions amplified from RNA transcripts were the TCR beta CDR3 regions. With the HTBI primer set, the TCR CDR3 went through a first round of RT-PCR. TCRdb redid the calling of the multiplex PCR reads with MiXCR, one entry per CDR3 protein. Among about 700,000 distinct CDR3 sequences, about 45% were seen once, and the ten largest hold less than 9%. What was sequenced was peripheral blood or thyroid tissue (not recorded which). The receptors shown here come from an adult man with Graves' disease, either hyperthyroidism or ophthalmopathy (not recorded which).

On this clonotype itself: Since a much larger clone is just one base distant, this may be a read error. The chain couples TRBV7-9 to TRBJ1-3; D not resolved. Trimming removed 1 base at V and 3 bases at J, with 7 bases between. From germline, CDR1 is SEHNR and CDR2 FQNEAQ (reference sequence). The CDR3 extends over 14 amino acids. The CDR3 protein is CASSLEVDGNTIYF. In DNA, the CDR3 is TGTGCCAGCAGCTTAGAGGTGGATGGAAACACCATATATTTT.

There are a few counts of this clonotype. V and J are TRBV2 and TRBJ2-5, with TRBD1 as a possible D gene (6 bases). The germline V and J ends were trimmed by 6 bases and 2 bases, with 13 bases remaining between them. The CDR3 consists of 14 residues. Per germline, CDR1 SNHLY and CDR2 FYNNEI. CDR3 DNA sequence: TGTGCCAGCAGGACCGGGACAAGACAAGAGACCCAGTACTTC. Translating it yields CASRTGTRQETQYF.

The rearrangement links TRBV29-1 to TRBJ1-5, with TRBD1 identical over 8 bases. The trim removed 4 bases at V and 6 bases at J, leaving 2 bases unmatched. The V gene's germline CDR1 is SQVTM and CDR2 ANQGSEA. The CDR3 totals 12 residues. The CDR3 reads CSVGTGFQPQHF. The CDR3 DNA reads as TGCAGCGTTGGGACAGGGTTTCAGCCCCAGCATTTT.

On this clonotype itself: A much larger clone lies one base from this, so it may be a read error. This CDR3 is missing its conserved last phenylalanine or tryptophan, likely due to a read error. This chain's CDR3 is CASRVGTGEGNQPQHL. Written as DNA, the CDR3 is TGTGCCAGCAGAGTCGGGACAGGGGAAGGGAATCAGCCCCAGCATCTT. The genes are TRBV2 and TRBJ1-5, with TRBD1 identical over 10 bases. CDR1 is SNHLY and CDR2 is FYNNEI in the germline V gene. The CDR3 spans 16 residues. V lost 6 bases and J lost 4; bases outside the gene matches: 9.

J is TRBJ1-4 and V is TRBV20-1; 8 bases fit TRBD1. There are 16 residues in the CDR3. The V gene's germline CDR1 is DFQATT and CDR2 SNEGSKA (reference sequence). After removal of 2 bases from V and 7 bases from J, the junction contained 12 bases not matched to a gene. CDR3 DNA sequence: TGCAGTGCTAGAAATACAGGGGGAATGGACGGTGAAAAACTGTTTTTT. Its protein is CSARNTGGMDGEKLFF.

The chain joins TRBV12-3 or TRBV12-4 to TRBJ2-7; D is uncertain. The V end was cut by 2 bases, the J end by 4 bases, with 9 bases between. There are 13 residues in the CDR3. This CDR3 is CASSLNRRYEQYF. The CDR3 nucleotides read TGTGCCAGCAGTTTAAACAGAAGATACGAGCAGTACTTC.

This clonotype was found many times. The chain has TRBV2 and TRBJ1-1, with unresolved D. Trimming stripped 9 bases from V and 3 bases from J, with 5 bases between. Germline-derived CDR1 and CDR2 are SNHLY and FYNNEI. The CDR3 has 10 amino acids. CDR3 amino acids: CARGDTEAFF. CDR3 coding DNA: TGTGCCAGAGGAGACACTGAAGCTTTCTTT.

As for this clonotype: Being one base from a much bigger clone, this may be a read error. This sequence joins TRBV7-8 and TRBJ2-7; D gene uncertain. This CDR3 comprises 14 residues. Per germline, CDR1 SGHVS and CDR2 FQNEAQ. The ends were cut back, 0 bases at V and 1 base at J, with 7 bases in the middle. The CDR3 sequence is CASSLAVGSYEQYF. The CDR3 coding sequence is TGTGCCAGCAGCTTAGCAGTAGGGTCCTACGAGCAGTACTTC.